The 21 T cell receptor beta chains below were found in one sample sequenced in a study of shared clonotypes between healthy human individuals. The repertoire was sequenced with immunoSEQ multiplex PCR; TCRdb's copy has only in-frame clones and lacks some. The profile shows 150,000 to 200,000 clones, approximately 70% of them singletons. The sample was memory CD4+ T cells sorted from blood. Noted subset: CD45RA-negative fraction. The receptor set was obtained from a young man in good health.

In DNA, the CDR3 is TGTGCCAGCAGTGGGGAATGGGGGGGAGGCATGCGCTGGTCCTACGAGCAGTACTTC. Amino acids: CASSGEWGGGMRWSYEQYF. V is TRBV2 and J is TRBJ2-7; 7 nucleotides agree with TRBD2. V dropped 4 bases and J dropped 1; count of bases not matched to a gene: 19. CDR1 and CDR2 (germline): SNHLY, FYNNEI. The CDR3 loop spans 19 amino acids.

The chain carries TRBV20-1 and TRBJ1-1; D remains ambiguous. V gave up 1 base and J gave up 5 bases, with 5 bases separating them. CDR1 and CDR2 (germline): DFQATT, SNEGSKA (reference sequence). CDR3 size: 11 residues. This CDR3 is CSARAGTEAFF. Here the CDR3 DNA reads TGCAGTGCTAGAGCGGGGACTGAAGCTTTCTTT.

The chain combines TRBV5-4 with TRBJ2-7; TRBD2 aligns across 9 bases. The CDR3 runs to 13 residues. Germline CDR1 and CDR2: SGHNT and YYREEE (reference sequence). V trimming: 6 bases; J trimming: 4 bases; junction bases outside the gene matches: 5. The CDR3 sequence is CASTAGGPYEQYF. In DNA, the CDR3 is TGTGCCAGCACGGCGGGAGGGCCATACGAGCAGTACTTC. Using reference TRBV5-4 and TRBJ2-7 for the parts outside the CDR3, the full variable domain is ETGVTQSPTHLIKTRGQQVTLRCSSQSGHNTVSWYQQALGQGPQFIFQYYREEENGRGNFPPRFSGLQFPNYSSELNVNALELDDSALYLCASTAGGPYEQYFGPGTRLTVT.

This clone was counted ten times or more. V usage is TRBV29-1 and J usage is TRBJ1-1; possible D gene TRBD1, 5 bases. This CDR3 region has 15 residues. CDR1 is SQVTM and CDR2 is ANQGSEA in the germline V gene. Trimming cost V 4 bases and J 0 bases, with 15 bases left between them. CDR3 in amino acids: CSVASGWGMNTEAFF. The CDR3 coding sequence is TGCAGCGTTGCCTCGGGTTGGGGGATGAACACTGAAGCTTTCTTT.

CDR3 sequence reads: CASSIHAGGNEQFF. The CDR3 DNA follows: TGTGCCAGTAGTATTCACGCAGGGGGGAATGAGCAGTTCTTC. The chain combines TRBV19 with TRBJ2-1, with D possibly matching TRBD1 (7 bases). The V end lost 3 bases, the J end lost 7 bases, and 13 bases lay between the germline ends. The germline CDR1 and CDR2 sequences are LNHDA and SQIVND (reference sequence). The CDR3 sequence is 14 residues long.

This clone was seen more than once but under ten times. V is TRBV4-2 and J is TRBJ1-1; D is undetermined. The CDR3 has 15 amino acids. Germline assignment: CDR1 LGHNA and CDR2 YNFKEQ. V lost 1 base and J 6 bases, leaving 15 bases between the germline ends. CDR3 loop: CASSQGLEQVSEAFF. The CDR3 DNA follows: TGTGCCAGCAGCCAAGGCCTTGAGCAGGTCTCTGAAGCTTTCTTT.

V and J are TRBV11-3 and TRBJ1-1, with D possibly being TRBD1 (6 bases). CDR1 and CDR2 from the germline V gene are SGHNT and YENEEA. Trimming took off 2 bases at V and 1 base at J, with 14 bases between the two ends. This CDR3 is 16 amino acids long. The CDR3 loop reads CASSLRFGTKNTEAFF. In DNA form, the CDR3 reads TGTGCCAGCAGCTTAAGGTTCGGGACAAAGAACACTGAAGCTTTCTTT.

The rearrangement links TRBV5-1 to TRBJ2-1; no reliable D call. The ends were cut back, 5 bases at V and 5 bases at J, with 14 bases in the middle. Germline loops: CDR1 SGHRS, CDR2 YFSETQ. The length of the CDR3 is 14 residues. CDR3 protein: CASSDSPLNNEQFF. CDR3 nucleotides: TGCGCCAGCAGTGACTCACCACTAAACAATGAGCAGTTCTTC.

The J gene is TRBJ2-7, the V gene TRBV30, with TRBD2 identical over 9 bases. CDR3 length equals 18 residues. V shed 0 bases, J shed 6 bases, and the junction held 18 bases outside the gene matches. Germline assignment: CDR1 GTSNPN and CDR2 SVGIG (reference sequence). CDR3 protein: CAWSVRVFSAGGQSEQYF. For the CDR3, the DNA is TGTGCCTGGAGTGTACGGGTCTTTTCAGCGGGGGGCCAAAGCGAGCAGTACTTC.

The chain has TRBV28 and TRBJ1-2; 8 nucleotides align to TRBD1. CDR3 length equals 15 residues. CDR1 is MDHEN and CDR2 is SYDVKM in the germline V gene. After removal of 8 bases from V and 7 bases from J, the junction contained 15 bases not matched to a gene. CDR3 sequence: CASSPSPGQAGGYTF. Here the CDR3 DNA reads TGTGCCAGCTCCCCATCCCCGGGACAGGCGGGTGGCTACACCTTC.

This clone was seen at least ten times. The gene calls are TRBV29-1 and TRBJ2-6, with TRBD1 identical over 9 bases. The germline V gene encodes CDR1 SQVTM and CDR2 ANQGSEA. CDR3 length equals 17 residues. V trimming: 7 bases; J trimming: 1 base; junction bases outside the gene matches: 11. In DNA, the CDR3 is TGCAGCGCTCAAGTGTGGGACAGGGTATCTGGGGCCAACGTCCTGACTTTC. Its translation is CSAQVWDRVSGANVLTF.

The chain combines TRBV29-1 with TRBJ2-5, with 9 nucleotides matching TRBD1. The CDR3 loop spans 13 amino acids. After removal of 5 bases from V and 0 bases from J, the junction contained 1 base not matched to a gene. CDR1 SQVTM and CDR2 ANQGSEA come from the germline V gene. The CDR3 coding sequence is TGCAGCGTTCGGGACAGGGACCAAGAGACCCAGTACTTC. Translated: CSVRDRDQETQYF.

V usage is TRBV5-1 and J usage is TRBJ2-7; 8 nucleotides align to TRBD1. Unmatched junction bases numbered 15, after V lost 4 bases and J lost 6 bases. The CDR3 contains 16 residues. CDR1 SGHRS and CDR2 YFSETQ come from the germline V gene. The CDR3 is CASSDVQGARLREQYF. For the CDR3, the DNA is TGCGCCAGCAGCGACGTGCAGGGGGCGCGACTACGCGAGCAGTACTTC. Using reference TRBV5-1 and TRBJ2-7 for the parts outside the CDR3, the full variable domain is KAGVTQTPRYLIKTRGQQVTLSCSPISGHRSVSWYQQTPGQGLQFLFEYFSETQRNKGNFPGRFSGRQFSNSRSEMNVSTLELGDSALYLCASSDVQGARLREQYFGPGTRLTVT.

The CDR3 protein is CASSTSGGTDTQYF. The CDR3 region has the DNA TGTGCCAGCAGTACTAGCGGGGGAACAGATACGCAGTATTTT. This sequence joins TRBV5-4 and TRBJ2-3; 11 nucleotides align to TRBD2. This CDR3 is built from 14 residues. The ends lost 5 bases at V and 3 bases at J; junction bases unmatched: 2. The germline V gene has CDR1 SGHNT and CDR2 YYREEE (reference sequence).

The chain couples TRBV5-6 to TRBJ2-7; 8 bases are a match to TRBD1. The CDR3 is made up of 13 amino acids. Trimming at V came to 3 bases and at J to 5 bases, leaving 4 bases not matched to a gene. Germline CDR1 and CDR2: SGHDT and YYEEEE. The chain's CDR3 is CASSWTGPNEQYF. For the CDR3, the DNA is TGTGCCAGCAGCTGGACAGGGCCGAACGAGCAGTACTTC.

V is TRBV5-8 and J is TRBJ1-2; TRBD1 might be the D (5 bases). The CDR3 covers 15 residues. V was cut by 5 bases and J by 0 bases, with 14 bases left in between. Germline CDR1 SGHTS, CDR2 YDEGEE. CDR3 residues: CASRPGFRANYGYTF. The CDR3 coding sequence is TGTGCCAGCAGACCAGGGTTCCGAGCTAACTATGGCTACACCTTC.

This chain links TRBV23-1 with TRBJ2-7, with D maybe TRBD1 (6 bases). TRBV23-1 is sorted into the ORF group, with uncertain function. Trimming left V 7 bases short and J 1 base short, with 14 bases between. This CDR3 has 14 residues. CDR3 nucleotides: TGCGCCAGCAAAAAGGGACAAGAATCCTACGAGCAGTACTTC. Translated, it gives CASKKGQESYEQYF.

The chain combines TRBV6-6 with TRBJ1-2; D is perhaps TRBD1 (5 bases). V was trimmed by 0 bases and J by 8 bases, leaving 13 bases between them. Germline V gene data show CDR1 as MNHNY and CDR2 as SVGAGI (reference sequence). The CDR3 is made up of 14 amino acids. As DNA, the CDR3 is TGTGCCAGCAGTTACTCTGCGGGGCGCGGGGGCTACACCTTC. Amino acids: CASSYSAGRGGYTF.

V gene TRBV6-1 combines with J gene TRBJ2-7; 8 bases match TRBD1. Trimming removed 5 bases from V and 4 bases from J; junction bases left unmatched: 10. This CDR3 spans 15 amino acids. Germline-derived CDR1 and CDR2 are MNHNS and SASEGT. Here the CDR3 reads CASSKTQGGTYEQYF. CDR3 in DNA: TGTGCCAGCAGTAAGACACAGGGGGGAACTTACGAGCAGTACTTC.

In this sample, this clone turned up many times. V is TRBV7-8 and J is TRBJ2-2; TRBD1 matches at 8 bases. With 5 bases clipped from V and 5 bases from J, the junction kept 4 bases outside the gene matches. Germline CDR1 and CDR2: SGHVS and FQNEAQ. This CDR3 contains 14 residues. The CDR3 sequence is CASSLRQGTGELFF. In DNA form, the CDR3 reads TGTGCCAGCAGCCTGAGACAGGGGACCGGGGAGCTGTTTTTT.

The CDR3 reads CASSPGGSSGSYEQYF. The DNA of the CDR3 is TGTGCCAGCTCACCGGGGGGGTCTAGCGGATCCTACGAGCAGTACTTC. The V call is TRBV18, the J call TRBJ2-7, with TRBD2 identical over 7 bases. The CDR3 loop spans 16 amino acids. After removal of 3 bases from V and 1 base from J, the junction contained 9 bases not matched to a gene. CDR1 is KGHSH and CDR2 is LQKENI in the germline V gene.